These 24 T cell receptor beta chains were sequenced from one sample in a study of tumor-infiltrating lymphocytes in primary liver carcinoma. From roughly 21-30 mg of unsorted bulk tissue, DNA and RNA were co-extracted together. Constant-region priming of around 500 ng total RNA yielded TCR beta cDNA. Researchers made the TCR beta libraries by running three nested multiplex PCR rounds with slightly modified ARM-PCR. Rounds one and two of PCR, each of roughly 10 cycles, were primed with TRBV1-TRBV30 forward primers and a C-beta reverse primer. MiXCR, run by TCRdb on the multiplex PCR reads, gives a single entry per CDR3 protein. This table has about 190,000 distinct CDR3 sequences, 85% appearing once. Source material: tumor tissue from primary liver carcinoma. The receptors were gathered from a middle-aged man with primary liver carcinoma and hepatitis B virus infection.

The rearrangement joins TRBV10-2 to TRBJ2-7; 7 bases are a match to TRBD1. In germline, CDR1 is WSHSY, CDR2 SAAADI. V was clipped by 5 bases and J by 10 bases; unmatched bases: 14. This CDR3 region has 14 residues. CDR3: CASSPKGGREDQYF. The DNA for the CDR3 is TGCGCCAGCAGTCCCAAAGGGGGCCGGGAAGACCAGTACTTC.

Details on this clonotype: The conserved closing phenylalanine or tryptophan is absent in this CDR3, likely reflecting a read error. This CDR3 is CTSSPRDNYGYTL. The CDR3 bases are TGTACCAGCAGTCCCCGGGACAACTATGGCTACACCTTA. The chain is built from TRBV12-3 or TRBV12-4 and TRBJ1-2; possible D gene TRBD1, 5 bases. This CDR3 contains 13 residues.

The chain uses TRBV4-3 and TRBJ2-1; D gene unclear. CDR1 is LGHNA, CDR2 YSLEER, per germline. Trimming took off 11 bases at V and 4 bases at J, with 24 bases between the two ends. This CDR3 has 16 residues. CDR3 amino acids: CAYSQDRDTLYNEQFF. CDR3 sequence (DNA): TGCGCCTACAGCCAAGATAGAGACACCCTATACAATGAGCAGTTCTTC.

The J gene is TRBJ2-7, the V gene TRBV11-2, with D tentatively TRBD2 (5 bases). In germline, CDR1 is SGHAT, CDR2 FQNNGV. CDR3 length: 12 amino acids. Trimming took 9 bases from V and 5 from J, leaving 14 bases between them. The CDR3 loop is CASSPEGHEQYF. CDR3 in DNA: TGTGCCAGTAGTCCCGAGGGCCACGAGCAGTACTTC.

About this clonotype itself: A much larger clone is a single base away; this may be a read error. The V and J genes are TRBV28 and TRBJ2-7; D call uncertain. CDR1 MDHEN and CDR2 SYDVKM come from the germline V gene. The CDR3 has 8 residues. The CDR3, as DNA: TGTACGGCCTACGAGCAGTACTTC. This sequence encodes CTAYEQYF.

For this clonotype: One junction end does not reproduce the germline sequence, and a read error may be involved. The V gene is TRBV11-3, the J gene TRBJ1-1; tentative D call: TRBD1 (5 bases). Germline-derived CDR1 and CDR2 are SGHNT and YENEEA. The CDR3 covers 15 residues. Here the CDR3 reads CASSPGSGRGTEAFF. The CDR3 DNA reads as TGTGCCAGTAGCCCAGGATCCGGTAGGGGTACTGAAGCATTCTTT.

The chain has TRBV4-3 and TRBJ2-7; 7 bases align to TRBD2. This CDR3 is 15 amino acids long. Germline values: CDR1 LGHNA, CDR2 YSLEER. V lost 9 bases and J lost 3; bases outside the gene matches: 14. Here the CDR3 DNA reads TGCGCCAGTAGCAAAGGTCGGGCTAGCGGCTACGAGCAGTACTTC. It encodes CASSKGRASGYEQYF.

The chain is built from TRBV6-1 and TRBJ2-1; TRBD2 matches at 7 bases. The CDR3 length is 13 residues. The germline V gene encodes CDR1 MNHNS and CDR2 SASEGT. With V trimmed by 3 bases and J by 9 bases, 5 bases remained unmatched. CDR3 protein: CASSEGRGIEQFF. The CDR3 DNA reads TGTGCCAGCAGTGAGGGGAGGGGCATTGAGCAGTTCTTC.

Remarks on this clonotype: Germline is not matched at one junction end, which may reflect a read error. The V gene is TRBV28, the J gene TRBJ1-2; D is undetermined. This CDR3 is built from 15 residues. CDR1 and CDR2 (germline): MDHEN, SYDVKM. The DNA of the CDR3 is TGTGACAGCAGGTCTCCGGGTCAGTGGAGAAATGGCTACACCTTC. Protein product: CDSRSPGQWRNGYTF.

For this clonotype: The junction does not match germline at one end; this may be a read error. This chain uses TRBV29-1 with TRBJ2-2, with D perhaps matching TRBD2 (5 bases). The CDR3 runs 14 residues. From germline, CDR1 is SQVTM and CDR2 ANQGSEA. CDR3 sequence reads: CSVEYRTVAGELFF. The CDR3 bases are TGCAGCGTTGAATATCGGACCGTGGCCGGGGAGCTGTTTTTC.

A note on this clonotype: A read error may explain this, as a much larger clone is one base away. This rearrangement joins TRBV30 to TRBJ1-1; TRBD1 is a possible D gene (5 bases). Germline loops: CDR1 GTSNPN, CDR2 SVGIG (reference sequence). This CDR3 spans 10 amino acids. Deletions cut 5 bases from V and 10 bases from J, with 11 bases between. This CDR3 is CAWGHLGAFF. CDR3 coding DNA: TGTGCCTGGGGACATCTTGGAGCTTTCTTT.

Remarks on this clonotype: At one boundary the junction diverges from the germline segment, which might be a read error. The chain carries TRBV12-3 or TRBV12-4 and TRBJ1-1, with D maybe TRBD1 (6 bases). The CDR3 length is 14 residues. In DNA, the CDR3 is TGTGCCAGCAGTTCGGCAGACAGGAATATTGAACCTTTCTTT. Residues: CASSSADRNIEPFF.

Remarks on this clonotype: A much larger clone differs from this one at a single base, so this may be a read error. This rearrangement joins TRBV10-2 to TRBJ1-6; D unresolved. CDR3 length equals 14 residues. V dropped 7 bases and J dropped 6 bases, with 13 bases sitting between them. The germline CDR1 and CDR2 sequences are WSHSY and SAAADI. The CDR3 loop reads CASNRKGGNSPLHF. For the CDR3, the DNA is TGCGCCAGCAACCGAAAGGGAGGTAATTCACCCCTCCACTTT.

Regarding this clonotype: A clone one base away is much larger, so this may be a read error. This chain joins TRBV5-1 and TRBJ2-5; a weak D match, TRBD2 (5 bases). Germline CDR1 reads SGHRS; CDR2 reads YFSETQ. Trimming removed 3 bases at V and 7 bases at J, with 7 bases between. There are 11 residues in the CDR3. The chain's CDR3 is CASSWGVTQYF. The DNA of the CDR3 is TGCGCCAGCAGCTGGGGAGTGACCCAGTACTTC.

This chain joins TRBV28 and TRBJ2-4, with D hard to call. Looked up from germline, CDR1 is MDHEN and CDR2 is SYDVKM. The CDR3 covers 15 residues. The CDR3 region is CVCSPPGLARNIQYF. The CDR3 DNA reads as TGTGTCTGCAGCCCTCCCGGGTTGGCTAGAAACATTCAGTACTTC.

As concerns this clonotype: The junction and the germline gene differ at one end; a read error may be behind it. This chain links TRBV11-2 with TRBJ2-7; D is perhaps TRBD2 (5 bases). The CDR3 contains 15 residues. From germline, CDR1 is SGHAT and CDR2 FQNNGV. CDR3 amino acids: CASILRWRGKNEQYF. For the CDR3, the DNA is TGTGCCAGCATCTTACGATGGAGAGGGAAAAACGAGCAGTACTTC.

Details on this clonotype: A read error may produce the germline difference seen at one junction end. J is TRBJ2-5 and V is TRBV6-2 or TRBV6-3; TRBD2 agrees at 9 bases. Germline V gene data show CDR1 as MNHEY and CDR2 as SVGEGT. CDR3 size: 13 residues. Here the CDR3 reads CTSISGLANTQYF. In nucleotides, the CDR3 is TGTACCAGCATATCCGGACTAGCGAACACCCAGTACTTC.

Points on this clonotype: One end of the junction varies from germline; a read error may be responsible. The chain uses TRBV11-2 and TRBJ2-7; D perhaps matches TRBD1 (5 bases). Germline lookup yields CDR1 SGHAT and CDR2 FQNNGV. The CDR3 sequence is 14 residues long. This CDR3 is CVSSSNRNSYDQYF. As DNA, the CDR3 is TGTGTCAGCAGCTCTAACAGGAACTCATACGACCAGTATTTC.

The chain carries TRBV11-2 and TRBJ2-5; D remains ambiguous. Trimming left V 6 bases short and J 4 bases short, with 18 bases between. From germline, CDR1 is SGHAT and CDR2 FQNNGV. The CDR3 covers 15 residues. This CDR3 reads CASRPVGLVSETQYF. CDR3 sequence (DNA): TGTGCCAGCAGGCCCGTTGGGCTAGTCTCAGAGACCCAGTACTTC.

The chain joins TRBV6-2 or TRBV6-3 to TRBJ2-7, with 7 nucleotides matching TRBD2. This CDR3 has 14 amino acids. Trimming cost V 8 bases and J 6 bases; bases outside gene matches: 13. Germline V gene lookup returns CDR1 MNHEY and CDR2 SVGEGT. CDR3 nucleotides: TGTGCCAGCGGTCAGACCGGGACTATCGTCGAGCAGTACTTC. Translation: CASGQTGTIVEQYF.

As to this clonotype: Germline is not matched at one junction end, which may reflect a read error. The chain couples TRBV2 to TRBJ2-5; D remains ambiguous. The CDR3 has 14 residues. From germline, CDR1 is SNHLY and CDR2 FYNNEI. CDR3 sequence (DNA): TGTGCCAGCGTCCAGGCACACCGACAAGAGACCCTGTACTTC. This translates into CASVQAHRQETLYF.

This chain joins TRBV4-2 and TRBJ2-5; 8 bases align to TRBD2. The V and J ends lost 4 bases and 10 bases, in that order; junction bases with no gene match: 26. The CDR3 contains 19 residues. The germline CDR1 and CDR2 sequences are LGHNA and YNFKEQ. The CDR3 DNA reads as TGTGCCAGCAGCCCCAGTTGGACTAGCCTAGCGGCCTTTGGAGGGTTCCAGTACTTC. Amino acids: CASSPSWTSLAAFGGFQYF.

As concerns this clonotype: No conserved phenylalanine or tryptophan ends this CDR3, so it is likely a read error. The DNA is left out, because the CDR3 cannot be placed on it with certainty; the CDR3 is given as TCRdb lists it. J is TRBJ1-5 and V is TRBV11-2; TRBD1, as called in the table, went unchecked against the DNA. The CDR3 region is 16 residues in length, termini included. Germline V gene data show CDR1 as SGHAT and CDR2 as FQNNGV. CDR3 sequence: CASSLKGGLTNQPKHL.

The gene calls are TRBV6-5 and TRBJ1-4; no clear D. This CDR3 comprises 15 residues. Trimming took off 6 bases at V and 0 bases at J, with 11 bases between the two ends. Germline V lookup: CDR1 MNHEY, CDR2 SVGAGI. DNA of the CDR3: TGTGCCAGCAGAGAGAGGAGAGCAACTAATGAAAAACTGTTTTTT. As protein: CASRERRATNEKLFF.